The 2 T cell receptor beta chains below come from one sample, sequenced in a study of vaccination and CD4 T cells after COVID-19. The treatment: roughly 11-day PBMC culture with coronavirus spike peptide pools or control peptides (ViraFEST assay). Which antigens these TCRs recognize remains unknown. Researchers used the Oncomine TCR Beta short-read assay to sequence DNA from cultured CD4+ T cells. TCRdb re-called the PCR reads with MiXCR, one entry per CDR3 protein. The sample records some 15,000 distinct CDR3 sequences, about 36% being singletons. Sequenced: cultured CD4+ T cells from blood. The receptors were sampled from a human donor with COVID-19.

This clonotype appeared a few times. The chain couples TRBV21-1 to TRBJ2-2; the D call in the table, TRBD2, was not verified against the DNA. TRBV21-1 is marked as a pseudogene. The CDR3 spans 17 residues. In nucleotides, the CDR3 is TGTGCCAGCACCCCATCCCCAGGGGCCCTTAGCACCGGGGAGCTGTTTTTT. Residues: CASTPSPGALSTGELFF.

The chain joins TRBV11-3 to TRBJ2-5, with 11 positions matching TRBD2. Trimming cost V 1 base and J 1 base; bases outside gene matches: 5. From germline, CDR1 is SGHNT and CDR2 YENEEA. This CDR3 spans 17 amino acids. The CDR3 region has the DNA TGTGCCAGCAGCTTAGGACTAGCGGGGCCCCTCCAAGAGACCCAGTACTTC. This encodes CASSLGLAGPLQETQYF.